Listed here are 13 T cell receptor beta chains from one sample, sequenced in a study of tumor-infiltrating lymphocytes in primary liver carcinoma. Researchers generated TCR beta cDNA from about 500 ng of total RNA, relying on a constant-region primer. Three nested multiplex PCR rounds, a slightly modified ARM-PCR method, built the TCR beta libraries. TRBV1-TRBV30 forward primers paired with a C-beta reverse primer were used in the first two PCR rounds, which ran roughly 9 cycles each. One entry per CDR3 protein, called by TCRdb with MiXCR from the multiplex PCR reads. The table lists about 320,000 distinct CDR3 sequences, 58% of them singletons, with about 17% in the top ten. Out of unsorted whole blood came the blood RNA, and germline DNA was extracted as well. The source material was peripheral blood. Source of these receptors: a woman aged 30 to 39 with primary liver carcinoma and hepatitis B virus infection.

This clonotype was seen ten or more times. The V gene is TRBV10-3, the J gene TRBJ2-5, with D hard to call. The CDR3 spans 12 residues. V lost 0 bases and J 8 bases, leaving 7 bases between the germline ends. Germline V gives CDR1 ENHRY, CDR2 SYGVKD. The CDR3 loop is CAISESPQTQYF. CDR3 DNA sequence: TGTGCCATCAGTGAGTCCCCCCAAACCCAGTACTTC.

This clonotype was detected many times. V is TRBV10-3 and J is TRBJ2-7; D perhaps matches TRBD2 (5 bases). Between the trimmed V and J ends, which lost 4 bases and 6 bases, there was a span of 13 bases. The germline CDR1 and CDR2 sequences are ENHRY and SYGVKD. The CDR3 is made up of 13 amino acids. The CDR3 sequence is CAISVGGPGEQYF. CDR3 nucleotide sequence: TGTGCCATCAGTGTTGGAGGCCCGGGCGAGCAGTACTTC.

This clonotype was detected ten times or more. V is TRBV6-2 or TRBV6-3 and J is TRBJ2-2; 7 nucleotides line up with TRBD1. Germline values: CDR1 MNHEY, CDR2 SVGEGT. This CDR3 has 16 amino acids. V shed 4 bases, J shed 4 bases, and the junction held 9 bases outside the gene matches. The CDR3 sequence: CASSSGQPTFTGELFF. In DNA form, the CDR3 reads TGTGCCAGCAGTTCGGGACAGCCAACATTCACCGGGGAGCTGTTTTTT.

The V and J genes are TRBV14 and TRBJ2-3; TRBD2 matches at 7 bases. Germline V gene sequence: CDR1 SGHDN, CDR2 FVKESK. The length of the CDR3 is 13 residues. V shed 7 bases, J shed 5 bases, and the junction held 6 bases outside the gene matches. The DNA of the CDR3 is TGTGCCAGCATGAGCGGGGCGATAGATACGCAGTATTTT. As protein: CASMSGAIDTQYF.

As to this clonotype: Here the CDR3 omits its conserved ending phenylalanine or tryptophan, so a read error is the likely source. V gene TRBV29-1 combines with J gene TRBJ2-7; 8 bases match TRBD2. The germline V gene encodes CDR1 SQVTM and CDR2 ANQGSEA. The V gene end was trimmed by 4 bases and the J gene end by 7 bases; junction bases not matched to a gene: 9. The CDR3 is 13 residues long. For the CDR3, the DNA is TGCAGCGTTGGGAAGCGGGAGATGAGGGAGCAGTACTTA. It encodes CSVGKREMREQYL.

On this clonotype: The final CDR3 position lacks the conserved phenylalanine or tryptophan, pointing to a likely read error. The chain carries TRBV11-3 and TRBJ1-1, with unresolved D. Germline V lookup: CDR1 SGHNT, CDR2 YENEEA. V lost 2 bases and J lost 4, with 5 bases in between. CDR3 size: 12 residues. CDR3 sequence: CASSLWGTEAFL. CDR3 nucleotides: TGTGCCAGCAGCTTATGGGGCACTGAAGCTTTCTTA.

Regarding this clonotype: This may arise from a read error, as a much more abundant clone is one base away. The rearrangement links TRBV6-5 to TRBJ1-1, with D maybe TRBD1 (6 bases). Germline CDR1 MNHEY, CDR2 SVGAGI. Trimming stripped 4 bases from V and 4 bases from J, with 16 bases between. The CDR3 totals 15 residues. Written as DNA, the CDR3 is TGTGCCAGCAGTTTGAACCGGGACACTAGCACTGAAGCTTTCTTT. This codes for CASSLNRDTSTEAFF.

The sample holds a few counts of this clonotype. J is TRBJ1-3 and V is TRBV12-3 or TRBV12-4; D gene unclear. CDR3 length: 15 amino acids. V lost 5 bases and J 0 bases, leaving 11 bases between the germline ends. CDR3 nucleotides: TGTGCCAGCAGTGCCGGGCTGAGCTCTGGAAACACCATATATTTT. Translation: CASSAGLSSGNTIYF.

For this clonotype: The junction shows a germline mismatch at one end, possibly a read error. The chain links TRBV6-5 to TRBJ1-2, with D maybe TRBD1 (5 bases). CDR1 MNHEY and CDR2 SVGAGI come from the germline V gene. This CDR3 contains 15 residues. The CDR3 loop is CASSSEFMAARGYTF. The DNA of the CDR3 is TGTGCCAGCAGTAGCGAATTCATGGCCGCTCGGGGCTACACATTC.

This clonotype was seen only once. CDR3 loop: CASSQRPGGHTDTQYF. The CDR3 coding sequence is TGTGCCAGCAGTCAACGCCCGGGAGGACACACAGATACGCAGTATTTT. The J gene is TRBJ2-3, the V gene TRBV6-2 or TRBV6-3, with 7 bases aligning to TRBD2. This CDR3 is built from 16 residues. J gave up 2 bases and V 5 bases, and 10 bases lay outside the gene matches. CDR1 MNHEY and CDR2 SVGEGT come from the germline V gene.

For this clonotype: A read error may account for a junction end that differs from germline. V gene TRBV11-2 combines with J gene TRBJ2-1; D perhaps matches TRBD2 (5 bases). The germline V gene has CDR1 SGHAT and CDR2 FQNNGV. This CDR3 comprises 17 residues. DNA of the CDR3: TGTGCCAGCAGCTTGAGTAGCGAGGTAAGCTCCTACAGTGAGCAGTTCTTC. Protein: CASSLSSEVSSYSEQFF.

The chain has TRBV10-3 and TRBJ2-7; 14 bases map to TRBD2. CDR3 size: 17 residues. Germline CDR1 and CDR2: ENHRY and SYGVKD. The CDR3, as DNA: TGTGTCCACCCCGGGACTAGCGGGAGAAGTTTCTCCTACGAGCAGTACTTC. This codes for CVHPGTSGRSFSYEQYF.

This sequence joins TRBV4-3 and TRBJ2-3; D is perhaps TRBD1 or TRBD2 (5 bases each). Trimming cost V 2 bases and J 2 bases, with 14 bases left between them. This CDR3 is 16 amino acids long. Germline CDR1 LGHNA, CDR2 YSLEER. The CDR3 reads CASSQRAGTTTDTQYF. Here the CDR3 DNA reads TGCGCCAGCAGCCAAAGGGCAGGGACCACCACAGATACGCAGTATTTT.